This record concerns one T cell receptor (beta chain) sequence. No antigen is known for it. Blood replicates held 0.5 ug DNA, tumor or normal breast roughly 1.5 ug, two each. Sequencing used immunoSEQ multiplex PCR; TCRdb keeps in-frame clones, though not all of them. The table records 60,000 to 75,000 clones, more than 70% of them present only once. The sample comes from a study of early stage breast cancer tumors. Across the whole study: Samples were sequenced at 9 to 10-fold average coverage.

Germline values: CDR1 SEHNR, CDR2 FQNEAQ (reference sequence). Trimming took off 5 bases at V and 11 bases at J, with 15 bases between the two ends. The CDR3 loop spans 12 amino acids. Broader study findings: Enriched TCRB sequences shared across patients were mostly commonly generated sequences.

This chain links TRBV7-9 with TRBJ1-1; perhaps TRBD1 as D (5 bases). What was sequenced was blood. This sequence originates from a person in their 40s with breast cancer. The CDR3 nucleotides read TGTGCCAGCAGCACCCGACAGAGGAAGGCTTTCTTT. Translated: CASSTRQRKAFF.